A selection of T cell receptor beta chains follows, all from one sample in a study of Ad26.COV2.S vaccination and SARS-CoV-2 variants. TCRdb's table, derived via immunoSEQ multiplex PCR, lists solely in-frame clones and lacks some. The repertoire includes a few hundred thousand clones, around 88% of them detected once, and roughly 3% sits in the top ten. The specimen was peripheral blood, collected in a trial of Ad26.COV2.S vaccine versus placebo. The receptors here all came from a person aged 18 to 65 who received the Ad26.COV2.S COVID-19 vaccine or a placebo. The CDR3 runs from the conserved cysteine through the conserved F or W. Fields, in order: J gene, D gene, V gene, clone size, CDR3 DNA, CDR3 protein. The D gene is left open where the match is weak. Size values are once, few and many counts, or a class for expanded clones, and some rows have none.

J: TRBJ1-2
D: .
V: TRBV19
size: .
DNA: TGTGCCAGTAGTATGCCTGGGGCCCCTAACTATGGCTACACCTTC
CDR3: CASSMPGAPNYGYTF

J: TRBJ1-2
D: TRBD1
V: TRBV6-1
size: few
DNA: TGTGCCAGCAGAGAAGGACAGGGGGCTTACTATGGCTACACCTTC
CDR3: CASREGQGAYYGYTF

J: TRBJ1-2
D: .
V: TRBV2
size: .
DNA: TGTGCCAGCAGTGTGACGGAGGGGATAAACTATGGCTACACCTTC
CDR3: CASSVTEGINYGYTF

J: TRBJ1-5
D: .
V: TRBV12-3/TRBV12-4
size: .
DNA: TGTGCCAGCAGTGCCTCGGTTAATCAGCCCCAGCATTTT
CDR3: CASSASVNQPQHF

J: TRBJ2-5
D: .
V: TRBV5-6
size: .
DNA: TGTGCCAGCAGCTCCCAGATACGGGAGACCCAGTACTTC
CDR3: CASSSQIRETQYF

J: TRBJ1-6
D: TRBD1
V: TRBV7-9
size: .
DNA: TGTGCCAGCAGCCTATACCCTCGCAGGGGGGAAAGGTTGGCACCCCTCCACTTT
CDR3: CASSLYPRRGERLAPLHF

J: TRBJ2-5
D: TRBD2
V: TRBV20-1
size: .
DNA: TGCAGTGCTAGTCTAGCGGGGGGCCCGAAACAAGAGACCCAGTACTTC
CDR3: CSASLAGGPKQETQYF

J: TRBJ2-1
D: TRBD2
V: TRBV24-1
size: .
DNA: TGTGCCACCAGTGAACCCGGGACTAGCGCCTCAGTAGACAATGAGCAGTTCTTC
CDR3: CATSEPGTSASVDNEQFF

J: TRBJ2-3
D: .
V: TRBV4-3
size: .
DNA: TGCGCCAGCAGCGATGGCGGCGGGACGGGAGATACGCAGTATTTT
CDR3: CASSDGGGTGDTQYF

J: TRBJ2-3
D: .
V: TRBV4-2
size: once
DNA: TGTGCCAGCAGCCAAGGAGGGGCGGGAGATACGCAGTATTTT
CDR3: CASSQGGAGDTQYF

J: TRBJ1-1
D: .
V: TRBV3-1/TRBV3-2
size: .
DNA: TGTGCCAGCAGCCAGAGGACTGAAGCTTTCTTT
CDR3: CASSQRTEAFF

J: TRBJ1-3
D: TRBD1
V: TRBV18
size: .
DNA: TGTGCCAGCTCAACTACAGGGGTTGTTTCTGGAAACACCATATATTTT
CDR3: CASSTTGVVSGNTIYF

J: TRBJ2-6
D: TRBD2
V: TRBV6-6
size: .
DNA: TGTGCCAGCAGCCCCGGGACTAGCGGGGGGGCCTCACCTGGGGCCAACGTCCTGACTTTC
CDR3: CASSPGTSGGASPGANVLTF

J: TRBJ2-5
D: .
V: TRBV5-4
size: .
DNA: TGTGCCAGCAGCTTGGTTGGTCAGGGACTTCAAGAGACCCAGTACTTC
CDR3: CASSLVGQGLQETQYF

J: TRBJ1-1
D: .
V: TRBV20-1
size: .
DNA: TGCAGTGCTTCCAACCTCCCTGAAGCTTTCTTT
CDR3: CSASNLPEAFF

J: TRBJ1-2
D: .
V: TRBV18
size: .
DNA: TGTGCCAGCTCAACGACTAGAAACTATGGCTACACCTTC
CDR3: CASSTTRNYGYTF

J: TRBJ1-6
D: TRBD1
V: TRBV24-1
size: .
DNA: TGTGCCACCAGTGAACTACAGGGGACACCCCTCCACTTT
CDR3: CATSELQGTPLHF

J: TRBJ2-3
D: TRBD1
V: TRBV24-1
size: .
DNA: TGTGCCACCAATTCAGGGGGCCGGAATACGCAGTATTTT
CDR3: CATNSGGRNTQYF

J: TRBJ1-5
D: .
V: TRBV10-3
size: few
DNA: TGTGCCATCAGTGAGTCTGACACTCAGCCCCAGCATTTT
CDR3: CAISESDTQPQHF

J: TRBJ2-5
D: .
V: TRBV11-2
size: .
DNA: TGTGCCAGCAGCCCCTGGGGTATGGGGGAGACCCAGTACTTC
CDR3: CASSPWGMGETQYF

J: TRBJ1-2
D: .
V: TRBV5-6
size: .
DNA: TGTGCCAGCAGCTTGCTGCAGTTAGCTAACTATGGCTACACCTTC
CDR3: CASSLLQLANYGYTF

J: TRBJ2-7
D: .
V: TRBV12-3/TRBV12-4
size: once
DNA: TGTGCCAGCAGTTTAACAGCTATAGAGCAGTACTTC
CDR3: CASSLTAIEQYF

J: TRBJ2-2
D: .
V: TRBV7-2
size: .
DNA: TGTGCCAGCAGCCCGGGGGCAGGGAGGACCGGGGAGCTGTTTTTT
CDR3: CASSPGAGRTGELFF

J: TRBJ2-1
D: TRBD2
V: TRBV6-2/TRBV6-3
size: .
DNA: TGTGCCAGCAGTTTGTTGGGCGGGAGCTCCTACAATGAGCAGTTCTTC
CDR3: CASSLLGGSSYNEQFF

J: TRBJ1-4
D: TRBD1
V: TRBV5-1
size: .
DNA: TGCGCCAGCAGCGACCCAGGGGGAGGTGAAAAACTGTTTTTT
CDR3: CASSDPGGGEKLFF

J: TRBJ2-7
D: TRBD2
V: TRBV25-1
size: once
DNA: TGTGCCAGCAGTGAACCCCGCGGGGGCGAGCAGTACTTC
CDR3: CASSEPRGGEQYF

J: TRBJ2-3
D: .
V: TRBV10-2
size: .
DNA: TGCGCCAGCAGTGGAGGCCCAACAGATACGCAGTATTTT
CDR3: CASSGGPTDTQYF

J: TRBJ2-2
D: .
V: TRBV18
size: .
DNA: TGTGCCAGCTCACCTACGCAGGGGCTGGTCGGGGAGCTGTTTTTT
CDR3: CASSPTQGLVGELFF